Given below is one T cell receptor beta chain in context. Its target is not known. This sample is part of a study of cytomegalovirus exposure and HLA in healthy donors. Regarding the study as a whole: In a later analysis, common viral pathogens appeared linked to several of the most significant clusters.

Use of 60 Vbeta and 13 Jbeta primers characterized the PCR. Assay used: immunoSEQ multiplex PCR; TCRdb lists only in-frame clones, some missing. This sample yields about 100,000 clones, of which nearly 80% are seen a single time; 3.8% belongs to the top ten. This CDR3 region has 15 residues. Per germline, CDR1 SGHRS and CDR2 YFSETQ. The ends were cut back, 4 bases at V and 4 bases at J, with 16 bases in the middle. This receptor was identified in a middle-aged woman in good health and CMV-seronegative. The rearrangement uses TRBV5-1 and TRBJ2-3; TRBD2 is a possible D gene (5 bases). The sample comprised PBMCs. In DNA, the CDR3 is TGCGCCAGCAGCACCCCGGAGTCGAGGGCAGATACGCAGTATTTT. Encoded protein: CASSTPESRADTQYF.